This entry is about one T cell receptor (beta chain). What it binds is unknown. Healthy individuals who donated bone marrow served as the donors. Trimming shortened V by 8 bases and J by 3 bases, and 13 bases separated the two germline ends. The CDR3 has 13 residues. CDR1 is SNHLY and CDR2 is FYNNEI in the germline V gene. The sample comes from a study of cytomegalovirus exposure and HLA in healthy donors. Broader study findings: A later analysis showed that HLA-associated TCR beta chains had undergone more clonal expansion than equally common others. Analysis performed later found 16,951 TCR beta sequences associated with HLA alleles at 0.05 false discovery rate.

The study ran its PCR with 60 Vbeta and 13 Jbeta primers. Sequenced by immunoSEQ multiplex PCR; TCRdb stores in-frame clones only, minus some. Counted here are about 150,000 clones, roughly 70% occurring once; the ten biggest clones make up around 1.7%. The rearrangement joins TRBV2 to TRBJ1-2; no firm D call. This receptor was taken from a woman aged 40-49 years in good health and CMV-seronegative. The sample was PBMCs. The CDR3 protein is CASGKVGDYGYTF. CDR3 in DNA: TGTGCCAGCGGGAAGGTCGGGGACTATGGCTACACCTTC.